This record covers a single TCR beta chain. This sample is drawn from a study of T cells in Graves' hyperthyroidism and ophthalmopathy. TCR beta CDR3 regions were amplified from RNA. In the first-round RT-PCR of the TCR CDR3, the HTBI primer set was used. MiXCR, applied by TCRdb to the multiplex PCR reads, yields one record per CDR3 protein. This table has a few hundred thousand distinct CDR3 sequences, around 20% appearing once. CDR3 size: 14 residues. The V and J ends lost 4 bases and 6 bases respectively, with 13 bases between them. The germline gives CDR1 KGHSH, CDR2 LQKENI. This TCR was sampled from a man between 18 and 35 years old with Graves' hyperthyroidism. The chain uses TRBV18 and TRBJ1-5, with D perhaps TRBD1 (5 bases). Source material: blood. CDR3 sequence: CASSLGRGSQPQHF. DNA for the CDR3: TGTGCCAGCTCACTGGGACGGGGGAGTCAGCCCCAGCATTTT.